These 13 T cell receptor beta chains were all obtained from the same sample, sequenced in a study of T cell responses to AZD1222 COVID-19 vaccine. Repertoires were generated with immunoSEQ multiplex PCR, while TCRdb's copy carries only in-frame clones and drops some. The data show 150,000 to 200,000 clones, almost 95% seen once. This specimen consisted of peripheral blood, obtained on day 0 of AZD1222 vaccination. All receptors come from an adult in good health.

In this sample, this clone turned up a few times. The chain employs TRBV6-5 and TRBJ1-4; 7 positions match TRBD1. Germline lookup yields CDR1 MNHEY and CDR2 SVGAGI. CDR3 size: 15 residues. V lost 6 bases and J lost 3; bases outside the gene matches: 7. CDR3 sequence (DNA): TGTGCCAGCAGGCCCGGGGGGACAGCTAATGAAAAACTGTTTTTT. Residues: CASRPGGTANEKLFF.

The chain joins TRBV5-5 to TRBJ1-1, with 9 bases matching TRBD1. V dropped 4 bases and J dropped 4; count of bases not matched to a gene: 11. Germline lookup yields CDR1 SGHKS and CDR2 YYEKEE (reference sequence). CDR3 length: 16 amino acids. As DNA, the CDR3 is TGTGCCAGCAGCGATTTACAGGGGGCGCGGGGCACTGAAGCTTTCTTT. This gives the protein CASSDLQGARGTEAFF.

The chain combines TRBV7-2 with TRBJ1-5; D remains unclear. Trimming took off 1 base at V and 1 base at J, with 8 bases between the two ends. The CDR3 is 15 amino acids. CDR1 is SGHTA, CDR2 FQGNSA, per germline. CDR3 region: CASSLVRNSNQPQHF. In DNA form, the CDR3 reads TGTGCCAGCAGCTTAGTACGAAACAGCAATCAGCCCCAGCATTTT.

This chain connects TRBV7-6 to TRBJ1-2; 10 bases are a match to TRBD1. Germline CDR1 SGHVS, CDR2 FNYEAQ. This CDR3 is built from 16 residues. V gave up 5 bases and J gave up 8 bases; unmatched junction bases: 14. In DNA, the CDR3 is TGTGCCAGCAGCCCCCTGGGACAGGGGATTGTACGCGGCTACACCTTC. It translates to CASSPLGQGIVRGYTF. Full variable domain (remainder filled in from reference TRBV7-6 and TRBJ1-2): GAGVSQSPRYKVTKRGQDVALRCDPISGHVSLYWYRQALGQGPEFLTYFNYEAQQDKSGLPNDRFSAERPEGSISTLTIQRTEQRDSAMYRCASSPLGQGIVRGYTFGSGTRLTVV.

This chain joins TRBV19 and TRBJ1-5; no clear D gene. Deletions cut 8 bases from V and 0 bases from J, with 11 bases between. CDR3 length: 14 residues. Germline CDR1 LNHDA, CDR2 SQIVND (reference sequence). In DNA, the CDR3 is TGTGCCAGTCGGGCCGTAAATAGCAATCAGCCCCAGCATTTT. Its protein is CASRAVNSNQPQHF.

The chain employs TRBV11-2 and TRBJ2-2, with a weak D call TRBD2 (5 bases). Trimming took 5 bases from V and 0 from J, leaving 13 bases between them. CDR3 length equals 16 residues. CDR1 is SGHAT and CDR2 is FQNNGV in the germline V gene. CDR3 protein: CASSPREGPNTGELFF. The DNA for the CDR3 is TGTGCCAGCAGCCCCCGCGAGGGTCCGAACACCGGGGAGCTGTTTTTT.

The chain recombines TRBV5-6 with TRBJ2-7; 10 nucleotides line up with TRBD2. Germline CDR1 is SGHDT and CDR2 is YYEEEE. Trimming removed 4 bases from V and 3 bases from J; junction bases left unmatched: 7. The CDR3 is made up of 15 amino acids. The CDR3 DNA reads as TGTGCCAGCAGCCAGGTGGGACTAGCGTTCTACGAGCAGTACTTC. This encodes CASSQVGLAFYEQYF. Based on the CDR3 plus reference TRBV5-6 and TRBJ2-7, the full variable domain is DAGVTQSPTHLIKTRGQQVTLRCSPKSGHDTVSWYQQALGQGPQFIFQYYEEEERQRGNFPDRFSGHQFPNYSSELNVNALLLGDSALYLCASSQVGLAFYEQYFGPGTRLTVT.

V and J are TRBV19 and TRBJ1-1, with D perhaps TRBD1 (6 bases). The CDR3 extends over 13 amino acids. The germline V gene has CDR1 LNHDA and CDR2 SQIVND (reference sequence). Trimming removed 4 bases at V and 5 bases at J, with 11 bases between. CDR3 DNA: TGTGCCAGTAGTAATATAGGGGGAACTGAAGCTTTCTTT. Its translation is CASSNIGGTEAFF.

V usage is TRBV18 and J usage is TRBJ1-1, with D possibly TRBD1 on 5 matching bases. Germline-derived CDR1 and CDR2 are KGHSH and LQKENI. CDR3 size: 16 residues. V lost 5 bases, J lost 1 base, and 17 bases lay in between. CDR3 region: CASSMARANWNTEAFF. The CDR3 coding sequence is TGTGCCAGCTCAATGGCCAGGGCAAACTGGAACACTGAAGCTTTCTTT.

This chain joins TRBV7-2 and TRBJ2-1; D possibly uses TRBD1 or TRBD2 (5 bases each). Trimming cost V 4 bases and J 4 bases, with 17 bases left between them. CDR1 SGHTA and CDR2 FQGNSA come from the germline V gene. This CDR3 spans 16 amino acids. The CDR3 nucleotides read TGTGCCAGCAGCTCCCGGGACCGCCGCGAATACAATGAGCAGTTCTTC. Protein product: CASSSRDRREYNEQFF.

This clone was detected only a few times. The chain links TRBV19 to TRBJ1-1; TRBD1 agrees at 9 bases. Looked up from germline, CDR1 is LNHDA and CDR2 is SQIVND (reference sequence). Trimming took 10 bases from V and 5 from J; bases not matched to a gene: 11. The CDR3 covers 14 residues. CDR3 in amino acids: CATKPGTGWTEAFF. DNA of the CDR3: TGTGCCACCAAACCCGGGACAGGGTGGACTGAAGCTTTCTTT.

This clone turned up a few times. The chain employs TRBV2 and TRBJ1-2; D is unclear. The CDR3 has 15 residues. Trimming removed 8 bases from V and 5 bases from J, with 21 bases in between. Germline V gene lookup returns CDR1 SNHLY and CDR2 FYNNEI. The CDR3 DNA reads TGTGCCAGCTCGATGATGGAGGAGCTGGGGTATGGCTACACCTTC. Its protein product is CASSMMEELGYGYTF.

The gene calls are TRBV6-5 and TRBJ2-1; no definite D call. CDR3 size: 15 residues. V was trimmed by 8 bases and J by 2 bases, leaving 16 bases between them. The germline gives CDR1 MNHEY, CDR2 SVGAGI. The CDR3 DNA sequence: TGTGCCAGCGAACCCCGAAGAGGAGCCTACAATGAGCAGTTCTTC. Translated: CASEPRRGAYNEQFF.